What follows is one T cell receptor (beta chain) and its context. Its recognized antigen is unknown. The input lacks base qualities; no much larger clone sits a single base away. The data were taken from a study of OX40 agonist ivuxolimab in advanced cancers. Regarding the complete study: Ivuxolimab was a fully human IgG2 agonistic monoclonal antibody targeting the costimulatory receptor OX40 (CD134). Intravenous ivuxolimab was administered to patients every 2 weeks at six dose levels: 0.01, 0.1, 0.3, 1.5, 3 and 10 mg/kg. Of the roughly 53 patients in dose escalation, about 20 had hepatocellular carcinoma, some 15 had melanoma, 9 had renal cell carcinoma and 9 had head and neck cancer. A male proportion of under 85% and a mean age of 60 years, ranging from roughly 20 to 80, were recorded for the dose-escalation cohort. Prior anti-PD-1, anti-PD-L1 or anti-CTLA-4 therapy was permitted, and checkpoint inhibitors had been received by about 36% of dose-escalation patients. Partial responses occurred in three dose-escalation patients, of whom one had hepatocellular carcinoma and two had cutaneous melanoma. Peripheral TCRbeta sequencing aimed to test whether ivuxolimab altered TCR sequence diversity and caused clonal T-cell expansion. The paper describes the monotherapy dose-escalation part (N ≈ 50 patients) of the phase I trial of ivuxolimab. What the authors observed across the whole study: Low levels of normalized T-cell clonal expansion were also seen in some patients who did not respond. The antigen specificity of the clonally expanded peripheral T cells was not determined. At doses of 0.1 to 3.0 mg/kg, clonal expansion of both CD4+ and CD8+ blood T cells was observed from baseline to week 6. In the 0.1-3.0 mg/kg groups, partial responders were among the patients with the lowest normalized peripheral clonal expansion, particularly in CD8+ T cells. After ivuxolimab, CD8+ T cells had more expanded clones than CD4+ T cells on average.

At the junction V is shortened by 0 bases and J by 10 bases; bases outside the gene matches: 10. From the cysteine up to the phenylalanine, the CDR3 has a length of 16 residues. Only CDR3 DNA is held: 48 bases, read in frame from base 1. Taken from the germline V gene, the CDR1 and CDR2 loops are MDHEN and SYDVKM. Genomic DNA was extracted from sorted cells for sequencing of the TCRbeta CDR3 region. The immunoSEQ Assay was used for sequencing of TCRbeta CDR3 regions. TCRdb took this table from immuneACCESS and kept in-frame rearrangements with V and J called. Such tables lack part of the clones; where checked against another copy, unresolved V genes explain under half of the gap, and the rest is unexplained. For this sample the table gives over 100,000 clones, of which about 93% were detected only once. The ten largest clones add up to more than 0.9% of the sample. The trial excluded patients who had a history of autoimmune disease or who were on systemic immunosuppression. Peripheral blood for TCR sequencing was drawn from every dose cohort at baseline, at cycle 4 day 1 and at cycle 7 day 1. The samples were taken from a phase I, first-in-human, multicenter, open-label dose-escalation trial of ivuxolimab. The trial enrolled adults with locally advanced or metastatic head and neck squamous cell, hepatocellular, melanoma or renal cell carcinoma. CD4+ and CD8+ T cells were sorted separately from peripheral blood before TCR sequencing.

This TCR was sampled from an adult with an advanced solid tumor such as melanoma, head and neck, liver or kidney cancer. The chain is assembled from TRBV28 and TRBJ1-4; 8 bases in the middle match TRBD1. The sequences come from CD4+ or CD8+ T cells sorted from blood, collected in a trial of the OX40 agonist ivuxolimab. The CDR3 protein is CASSLWTLGQGGKLFF. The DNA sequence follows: TGTGCCAGCAGTTTATGGACCCTTGGACAGGGTGGAAAACTGTTTTTT.